The 13 T cell receptor beta chains below come from one sample, sequenced in a study of shared clonotypes between healthy human individuals. The method was immunoSEQ multiplex PCR; TCRdb's version includes in-frame clones alone and lacks a portion of them. This repertoire shows some 2,500,000 clones, over 85% found once; its top ten account for about 0.39%. Sequenced: naive CD4+ T cells from PBMCs. The subset here: CD45RA+ positively selected. The receptors shown here come from a man between 18 and 35 years old in good health. Some clones in this sample may be carry-over from other donors' samples.

The chain employs TRBV7-9 and TRBJ2-3, with D unclear. Germline CDR1 and CDR2: SEHNR and FQNEAQ (reference sequence). The CDR3 extends over 16 amino acids. Trimming shortened V by 0 bases and J by 3 bases, and 13 bases separated the two germline ends. The DNA of the CDR3 is TGTGCCAGCAGCTTAGCAGGCCCAGCACAAACAGATACGCAGTATTTT. Translation: CASSLAGPAQTDTQYF.

The V call is TRBV2, the J call TRBJ1-5, with D hard to call. Germline V gene lookup returns CDR1 SNHLY and CDR2 FYNNEI. The CDR3 is 14 amino acids. V was shortened by 6 bases and J by 10 bases, with 19 bases between the two germline ends. CDR3: CASRTDIGPGPQHF. CDR3 sequence (DNA): TGTGCCAGCAGGACCGACATCGGGCCGGGTCCCCAGCATTTT.

The V call is TRBV2, the J call TRBJ1-3; no reliable D call. This CDR3 region has 12 residues. Trimming removed 8 bases from V and 1 base from J, with 6 bases in between. Looked up from germline, CDR1 is SNHLY and CDR2 is FYNNEI. The CDR3 coding sequence is TGTGCCAGCTCGCGGTCTGGAAACACCATATATTTT. Its protein is CASSRSGNTIYF.

This chain links TRBV30 with TRBJ2-4; D tentatively fits TRBD1 or TRBD2 (5 bases each). This CDR3 has 11 amino acids. The V end was cut by 2 bases, the J end by 9 bases, with 8 bases between. Germline CDR1 reads GTSNPN; CDR2 reads SVGIG (reference sequence). DNA for the CDR3: TGTGCCTGGAGTTCGGGACCCATTCAGTACTTC. This encodes CAWSSGPIQYF.

As regards this clone: Other DNA sequences in this sample translate to the same CDR3. The chain employs TRBV27 and TRBJ2-5; D is possibly TRBD2 (5 bases). This CDR3 region has 13 residues. The V and J ends lost 0 bases and 5 bases respectively, with 7 bases between them. Germline V lookup: CDR1 MNHEY, CDR2 SMNVEV (reference sequence). This CDR3 is CASSLSRGETQYF. The CDR3 bases are TGTGCCAGCAGTTTATCCCGCGGGGAGACCCAGTACTTC.

V usage is TRBV2 and J usage is TRBJ2-7; 10 bases fit TRBD1. The CDR3 sequence is 16 residues long. CDR1 SNHLY and CDR2 FYNNEI come from the germline V gene. V trimming: 10 bases; J trimming: 5 bases; junction bases outside the gene matches: 17. As DNA, the CDR3 is TGTGCCACCGCCATGGGGCGGGACAGGGGTTTCCACGAGCAGTACTTC. It specifies CATAMGRDRGFHEQYF.

The gene calls are TRBV6-1 and TRBJ1-1; D not certain. Germline lookup yields CDR1 MNHNS and CDR2 SASEGT. V was clipped by 7 bases and J by 4 bases, with 13 bases between them. This CDR3 is built from 13 residues. The CDR3 DNA sequence: TGTGCCAGCACGGAGGAATTTGGCACTGAAGCTTTCTTT. This codes for CASTEEFGTEAFF.

The gene calls are TRBV6-1 and TRBJ1-2; 8 bases are a match to TRBD1. Germline V gives CDR1 MNHNS, CDR2 SASEGT. The V gene end was trimmed by 2 bases and the J gene end by 5 bases; junction bases not matched to a gene: 4. The CDR3 loop spans 14 amino acids. As DNA, the CDR3 is TGTGCCAGCAGTGAACCGGGACAGGCTTATGGCTACACCTTC. Translating gives CASSEPGQAYGYTF.

The V gene is TRBV7-9, the J gene TRBJ2-7, with 11 nucleotides matching TRBD1. The V and J ends lost 4 bases and 9 bases, in that order; junction bases with no gene match: 8. CDR1 is SEHNR and CDR2 is FQNEAQ in the germline V gene (reference sequence). The CDR3 has 14 amino acids. CDR3 protein: CASSSRTGGVGQYF. In nucleotides, the CDR3 is TGTGCCAGCAGCTCGAGGACAGGGGGCGTAGGGCAGTACTTC.

The rearrangement links TRBV1 to TRBJ1-2. TRBV1 is recorded as a pseudogene. The CDR3 is made up of 17 amino acids. The CDR3 DNA follows: TGCACCAGCAGGCAGACGGGGACGGACGTCTTGTCTGCTGGCTACACCTTC. Translated: CTSRQTGTDVLSAGYTF.

The genes are TRBV5-1 and TRBJ2-7; TRBD2 agrees at 10 bases. Germline V gene sequence: CDR1 SGHRS, CDR2 YFSETQ. The J segment lost 6 bases and the V segment lost 0 bases, leaving 9 bases of the junction unmatched. This CDR3 is 16 amino acids long. CDR3 sequence reads: CASSLVDQLAGAEQYF. The CDR3 nucleotides are TGCGCCAGCAGCTTGGTCGACCAGCTAGCGGGAGCCGAGCAGTACTTC.

The rearrangement joins TRBV6-5 to TRBJ2-7; D perhaps matches TRBD1 (5 bases). V was clipped by 2 bases and J by 1 base, with 12 bases between them. CDR3 length: 15 amino acids. CDR1 and CDR2 (germline): MNHEY, SVGAGI. The DNA for the CDR3 is TGTGCCAGCAGTTACGAGGCAGGGAAATCCTACGAGCAGTACTTC. Amino acids: CASSYEAGKSYEQYF.

The V call is TRBV11-1, the J call TRBJ2-7, with TRBD2 matching 13 bases. The V segment lost 4 bases and the J segment 5 bases; nucleotides outside the gene matches: 5. Germline CDR1 and CDR2: SGHAT and FQDESV (reference sequence). This CDR3 has 15 amino acids. The CDR3 protein is CASSSGLAGADEQYF. The CDR3 DNA reads TGTGCCAGCAGCTCAGGACTAGCGGGAGCAGACGAGCAGTACTTC.